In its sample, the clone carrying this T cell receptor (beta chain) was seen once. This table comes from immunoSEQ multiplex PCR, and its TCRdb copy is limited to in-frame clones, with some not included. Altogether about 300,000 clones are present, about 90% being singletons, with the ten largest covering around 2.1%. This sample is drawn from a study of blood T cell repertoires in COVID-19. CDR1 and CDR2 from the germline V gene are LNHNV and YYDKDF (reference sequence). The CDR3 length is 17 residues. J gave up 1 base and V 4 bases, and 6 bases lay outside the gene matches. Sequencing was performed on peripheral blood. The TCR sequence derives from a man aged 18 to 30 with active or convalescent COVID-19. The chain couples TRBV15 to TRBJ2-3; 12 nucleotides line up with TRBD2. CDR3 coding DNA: TGTGCCACCAGCATTAGACTAGCGGGAGTCGGCACAGATACGCAGTATTTT. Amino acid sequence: CATSIRLAGVGTDTQYF. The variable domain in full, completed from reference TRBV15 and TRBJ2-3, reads DAMVIQNPRYQVTQFGKPVTLSCSQTLNHNVMYWYQQKSSQAPKLLFHYYDKDFNNEADTPDNFQSRRPNTSFCFLDIRSPGLGDTAMYLCATSIRLAGVGTDTQYFGPGTRLTVL.